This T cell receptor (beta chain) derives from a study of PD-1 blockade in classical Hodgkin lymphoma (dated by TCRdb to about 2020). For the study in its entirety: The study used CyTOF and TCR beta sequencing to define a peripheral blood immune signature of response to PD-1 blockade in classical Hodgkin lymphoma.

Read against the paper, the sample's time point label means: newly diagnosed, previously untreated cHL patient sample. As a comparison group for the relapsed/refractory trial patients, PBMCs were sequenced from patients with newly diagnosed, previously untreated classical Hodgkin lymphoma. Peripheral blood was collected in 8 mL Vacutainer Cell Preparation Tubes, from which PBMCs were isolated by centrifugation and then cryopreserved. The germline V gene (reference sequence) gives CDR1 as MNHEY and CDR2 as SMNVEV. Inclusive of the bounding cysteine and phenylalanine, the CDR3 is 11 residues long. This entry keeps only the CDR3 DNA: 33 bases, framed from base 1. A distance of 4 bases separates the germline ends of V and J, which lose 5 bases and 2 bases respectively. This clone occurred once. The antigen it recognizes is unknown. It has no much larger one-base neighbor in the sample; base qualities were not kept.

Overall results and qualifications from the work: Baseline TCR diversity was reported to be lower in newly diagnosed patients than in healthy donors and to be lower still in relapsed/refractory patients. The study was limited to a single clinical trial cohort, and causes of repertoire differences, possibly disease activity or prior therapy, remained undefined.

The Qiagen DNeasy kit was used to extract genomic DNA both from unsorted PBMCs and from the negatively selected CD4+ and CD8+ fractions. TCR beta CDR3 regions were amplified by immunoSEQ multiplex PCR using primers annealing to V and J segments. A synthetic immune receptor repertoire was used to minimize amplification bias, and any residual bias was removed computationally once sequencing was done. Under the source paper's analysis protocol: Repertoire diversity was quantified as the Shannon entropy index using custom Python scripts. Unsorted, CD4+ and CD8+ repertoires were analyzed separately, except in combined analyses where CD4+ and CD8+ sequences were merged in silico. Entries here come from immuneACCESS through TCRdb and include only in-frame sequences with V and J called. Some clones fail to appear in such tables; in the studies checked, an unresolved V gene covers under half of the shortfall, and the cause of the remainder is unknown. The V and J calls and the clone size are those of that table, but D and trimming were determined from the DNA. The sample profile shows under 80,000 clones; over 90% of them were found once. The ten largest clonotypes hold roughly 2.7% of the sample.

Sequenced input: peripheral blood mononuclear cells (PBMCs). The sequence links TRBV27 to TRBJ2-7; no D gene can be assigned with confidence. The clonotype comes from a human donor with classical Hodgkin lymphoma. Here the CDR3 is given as CASSDTYEQYF. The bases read TGTGCCAGCAGTGATACCTACGAGCAGTACTTC.